This TCR beta chain derives from a study of CDR3 diversity in severe acne. Trimming took off 7 bases at V and 0 bases at J, with 12 bases between the two ends. CDR3 length: 14 amino acids. CDR1 is MNHEY, CDR2 SMNVEV, per germline (reference sequence). Each CDR3 protein is one row after TCRdb ran MiXCR on the PCR reads. Of approximately 80,000 distinct CDR3 sequences in the sample, under 60% were seen once. The specimen sequenced was blood. The V call is TRBV27, the J call TRBJ1-2, with D perhaps TRBD1 (6 bases). The clonotype originates from a male donor in good health, without acne. Here the CDR3 reads CASTSRTANYGYTF. CDR3 DNA: TGTGCCAGCACGTCGAGGACAGCTAACTATGGCTACACCTTC.